Below, 32 T cell receptor beta chains from the same sample are listed, as sequenced in a study of blood T cell repertoires in COVID-19. Libraries were prepared by immunoSEQ multiplex PCR; TCRdb keeps only in-frame clonotypes and omits some of them. The sample shows about 240,000 clones, about 80% of them seen only once. The sample comprised peripheral blood. The receptors here all came from a man in his thirties or forties who had recovered from COVID-19.

This rearrangement joins TRBV24-1 to TRBJ2-2; D call uncertain. This CDR3 has 13 amino acids. CDR1 and CDR2 (germline): KGHDR, SFDVKD. V was pared by 6 bases and J by 6 bases, with 10 bases between. CDR3 bases: TGTGCCACCAGTATGAGTACCCCCGGGGAGCTGTTTTTT. Protein sequence: CATSMSTPGELFF.

This chain uses TRBV28 with TRBJ2-2; D may be TRBD1 (5 bases). Germline V gives CDR1 MDHEN, CDR2 SYDVKM. V was shortened by 5 bases and J by 8 bases, with 9 bases between the two germline ends. This CDR3 region has 12 residues. CDR3 amino acids: CASSVTEGELFF. The CDR3, as DNA: TGTGCCAGCAGTGTGACAGAGGGGGAGCTGTTTTTT.

The V gene is TRBV12-3 or TRBV12-4, the J gene TRBJ2-7; D unclear. The CDR3 has 11 amino acids. V was clipped by 6 bases and J by 8 bases, with 11 bases between them. CDR3: CASSTHLKQYV. DNA for the CDR3: TGTGCCAGCAGCACCCATCTAAAGCAGTACGTC.

The rearrangement links TRBV6-5 to TRBJ1-3, with D unresolved. This CDR3 is 13 amino acids long. Germline CDR1 reads MNHEY; CDR2 reads SVGAGI. Between the trimmed V and J ends, which lost 6 bases and 4 bases, there was a span of 10 bases. The CDR3 region has the DNA TGTGCCAGCAGATCGGAGCTCGGAAACACCATATATTTT. Encoded protein: CASRSELGNTIYF.

V and J are TRBV5-1 and TRBJ1-2, with D possibly matching TRBD1 (5 bases). The germline V gene has CDR1 SGHRS and CDR2 YFSETQ. V dropped 0 bases and J dropped 1 base, with 22 bases sitting between them. CDR3 length: 19 amino acids. The CDR3 region is CASSLAPGGAQVFNYGYTF. The CDR3 DNA reads as TGCGCCAGCAGCTTGGCGCCCGGAGGGGCCCAAGTGTTTAACTATGGCTACACCTTC.

V usage is TRBV5-6 and J usage is TRBJ2-1; unclear D gene. V was clipped by 2 bases and J by 8 bases, with 11 bases between them. CDR3 size: 13 residues. Germline CDR1 and CDR2: SGHDT and YYEEEE. Here the CDR3 reads CASSFYGGDEQFF. The CDR3, as DNA: TGTGCCAGCAGCTTTTACGGTGGAGATGAGCAGTTCTTC.

This sequence joins TRBV3-1 (or the pseudogene TRBV3-2) and TRBJ2-1; perhaps TRBD1 as D (5 bases). CDR3 length: 14 amino acids. Germline V lookup: CDR1 LGHDT, CDR2 YNNKEL (reference sequence). Trimming pared 0 bases from V and 4 bases from J, leaving 7 bases between. CDR3 nucleotide sequence: TGTGCCAGCAGCCAAGATGACAGATACAATGAGCAGTTCTTC. Protein sequence: CASSQDDRYNEQFF.

The rearrangement links TRBV11-2 to TRBJ2-5; 7 bases agree with TRBD1. V dropped 1 base and J dropped 3; count of bases not matched to a gene: 5. CDR1 SGHAT and CDR2 FQNNGV come from the germline V gene. The CDR3 has 15 residues. Here the CDR3 reads CASSLGQGVKETQYF. The CDR3 DNA sequence: TGTGCCAGCAGCTTAGGACAGGGAGTCAAAGAGACCCAGTACTTC.

V gene TRBV19 combines with J gene TRBJ1-3, with D unresolved. Trimming took 2 bases from V and 6 from J, leaving 14 bases between them. The CDR3 is 15 amino acids. CDR1 LNHDA and CDR2 SQIVND come from the germline V gene (reference sequence). The CDR3 nucleotides read TGTGCCAGTAGTATAACGGGATCCCCGCTAAACACCATATATTTT. Residues: CASSITGSPLNTIYF. Drawing the rest from reference TRBV19 and TRBJ1-3, the complete variable domain is DGGITQSPKYLFRKEGQNVTLSCEQNLNHDAMYWYRQDPGQGLRLIYYSQIVNDFQKGDIAEGYSVSREKKESFPLTVTSAQKNPTAFYLCASSITGSPLNTIYFGEGSWLTVV.

In its sample, this clone was seen once. The V and J genes are TRBV5-1 and TRBJ2-5; possibly TRBD2 for D (6 bases). Germline assignment: CDR1 SGHRS and CDR2 YFSETQ. The CDR3 totals 13 residues. Trimming stripped 2 bases from V and 5 bases from J, with 10 bases between. CDR3 protein: CASSFAGPETQYF. The CDR3 DNA reads TGCGCCAGCAGCTTCGCGGGGCCGGAGACCCAGTACTTC.

V usage is TRBV28 and J usage is TRBJ1-2; TRBD1 matches 7 bases. From germline, CDR1 is MDHEN and CDR2 SYDVKM. CDR3 size: 16 residues. V dropped 5 bases and J dropped 11; count of bases not matched to a gene: 20. The CDR3 bases are TGTGCCAGCAGTCCTAAATTGGGACAGTACCATGGAGGATACACCTTC. Residues: CASSPKLGQYHGGYTF.

The chain combines TRBV5-4 with TRBJ2-1; TRBD1 agrees at 9 bases. The CDR3 spans 15 residues. Trimming took 5 bases from V and 4 from J; bases not matched to a gene: 7. CDR1 and CDR2 (germline): SGHNT, YYREEE (reference sequence). As DNA, the CDR3 is TGTGCCAGCAGTTACCCGGGACAGGGTTACAATGAGCAGTTCTTC. Its translation: CASSYPGQGYNEQFF.

This chain uses TRBV6-5 with TRBJ1-1, with TRBD1 matching over 10 bases. This CDR3 has 13 amino acids. Germline values: CDR1 MNHEY, CDR2 SVGAGI. Germline trimming cut 2 bases from V and 9 bases from J; bases unmatched to any gene: 3. The CDR3, as DNA: TGTGCCAGCAGTTACCGGGGACAGGGGAAAGCTTTCTTT. Translated: CASSYRGQGKAFF.

V gene TRBV15 combines with J gene TRBJ2-6, with TRBD1 matching over 8 bases. The germline V gene has CDR1 LNHNV and CDR2 YYDKDF (reference sequence). The CDR3 is 16 residues long. The V segment lost 7 bases and the J segment 3 bases; nucleotides outside the gene matches: 8. In DNA form, the CDR3 reads TGTGCCACCACGACAGGGGAGGTGGGTGGGGCCAACGTCCTGACTTTC. Its translation: CATTTGEVGGANVLTF.

This chain joins TRBV19 and TRBJ2-7; maybe TRBD1 (6 bases). V was clipped by 3 bases and J by 4 bases, with 10 bases between them. The CDR3 totals 13 residues. The germline gives CDR1 LNHDA, CDR2 SQIVND (reference sequence). The CDR3 region is CASSMGAFYEQYF. The CDR3 nucleotides are TGTGCCAGTAGTATGGGGGCCTTTTACGAGCAGTACTTC.

The genes are TRBV2 and TRBJ2-2; 7 nucleotides agree with TRBD1. The CDR3 sequence is 15 residues long. V shed 7 bases and J 4 bases; nucleotides not matched to a gene: 9. CDR1 and CDR2 from the germline V gene are SNHLY and FYNNEI. CDR3 sequence reads: CASNIDRVATGELFF. DNA for the CDR3: TGTGCCAGCAATATTGACAGGGTGGCCACCGGGGAGCTGTTTTTT.

Worth noting for this clone: Other nucleotide sequences in the sample specify the same CDR3. The chain recombines TRBV5-1 with TRBJ2-3, with D hard to call. This CDR3 region has 11 residues. Germline assignment: CDR1 SGHRS and CDR2 YFSETQ. Trimming took 2 bases from V and 6 from J, leaving 4 bases between them. The CDR3 loop reads CASSLRDTQYF. The CDR3 nucleotides are TGCGCCAGCAGCTTACGGGATACGCAGTATTTT.

In this sample, this clone turned up once. This chain connects TRBV10-3 to TRBJ2-5; 8 nucleotides line up with TRBD2. The CDR3 consists of 14 residues. The junction had 6 bases not matched to a gene; V was cut back by 7 bases and J by 2 bases. Germline CDR1 reads ENHRY; CDR2 reads SYGVKD. This CDR3 is CAITPGGVQETQYF. CDR3 sequence (DNA): TGTGCCATCACCCCCGGGGGGGTTCAAGAGACCCAGTACTTC.

The sample holds one count of this clone. The rearrangement links TRBV2 to TRBJ1-2; 9 nucleotides agree with TRBD1. Germline V gene data show CDR1 as SNHLY and CDR2 as FYNNEI. There are 12 residues in the CDR3. V lost 6 bases to trimming and J lost 5 bases; unmatched junction nucleotides: 1. The chain's CDR3 is CASRGQGYGYTF. In DNA, the CDR3 is TGTGCCAGCAGAGGACAGGGGTATGGCTACACCTTC.

The chain carries TRBV7-9 and TRBJ2-7, with D tentatively TRBD1 (6 bases). This CDR3 is built from 15 residues. Deletions cut 5 bases from V and 3 bases from J, with 17 bases between. The V gene's germline CDR1 is SEHNR and CDR2 FQNEAQ (reference sequence). The CDR3 coding sequence is TGTGCCAGCAGCCAAATCTATCAGGGGTTCTACGAGCAGTACTTC. It codes for CASSQIYQGFYEQYF.

CDR3 nucleotides: TGTGCCAGTAGCGACAGGGGGCCTAACACTGAAGCTTTCTTT. This encodes CASSDRGPNTEAFF. V gene TRBV19 combines with J gene TRBJ1-1; TRBD1 matches at 10 bases. CDR3 length equals 14 residues. J gave up 2 bases and V 6 bases, and 3 bases lay outside the gene matches. Germline V gene data show CDR1 as LNHDA and CDR2 as SQIVND (reference sequence).

Concerning this clone itself: An end of the junction differs from the germline gene, which may be a read error. This rearrangement joins TRBV28 to TRBJ1-2, with D perhaps TRBD1 (6 bases). The CDR3 is 12 amino acids. Germline V lookup: CDR1 MDHEN, CDR2 SYDVKM. CDR3 nucleotides: TGTGCCAGCACCAAAGCGGGGGGCCTAACCCTCTTC. Its protein is CASTKAGGLTLF.

The genes are TRBV7-8 and TRBJ2-1; 8 positions agree with TRBD2. After removal of 1 base from V and 8 bases from J, the junction contained 13 bases not matched to a gene. Germline values: CDR1 SGHVS, CDR2 FQNEAQ. The CDR3 sequence is 17 residues long. CDR3 sequence (DNA): TGTGCCAGCAGCTTAGGGGGGAGCGGGGGTCTAGGGGATGAGCAGTTCTTC. Amino acids: CASSLGGSGGLGDEQFF.

This chain joins TRBV23-1 and TRBJ1-4; D uncertain. TRBV23-1 counts as an open reading frame of uncertain function. Trimming left V 4 bases short and J 3 bases short, with 9 bases between. CDR3 length equals 14 residues. CDR3 protein: CASSLQKANEKLFF. CDR3 nucleotide sequence: TGCGCCAGCAGTCTGCAGAAAGCTAATGAAAAACTGTTTTTT.

The rearrangement links TRBV7-2 to TRBJ1-4, with 8 bases aligning to TRBD1. CDR1 is SGHTA and CDR2 is FQGNSA in the germline V gene. Germline trimming cut 5 bases from V and 11 bases from J; bases unmatched to any gene: 13. This CDR3 has 15 residues. CDR3 region: CASSTSGQGNGKLFF. CDR3 DNA sequence: TGTGCCAGCAGCACCTCAGGACAGGGAAATGGGAAACTGTTTTTT.

This chain connects TRBV7-2 to TRBJ2-3; possibly TRBD2 for D (7 bases). Germline CDR1 reads SGHTA; CDR2 reads FQGNSA. There are 14 residues in the CDR3. Trimming shortened V by 5 bases and J by 5 bases, and 14 bases separated the two germline ends. The CDR3 region is CASSATRGGDTQYF. CDR3 DNA: TGTGCCAGCAGCGCAACTAGGGGGGGAGATACGCAGTATTTT. Full variable domain (rest looked up from reference TRBV7-2 and TRBJ2-3): GAGVSQSPSNKVTEKGKDVELRCDPISGHTALYWYRQSLGQGLEFLIYFQGNSAPDKSGLPSDRFSAERTGGSVSTLTIQRTQQEDSAVYLCASSATRGGDTQYFGPGTRLTVL.

The chain is built from TRBV20-1 and TRBJ1-6, with D uncertain. CDR3 size: 15 residues. Germline CDR1 and CDR2: DFQATT and SNEGSKA (reference sequence). V lost 3 bases and J 9 bases, leaving 18 bases between the germline ends. The DNA for the CDR3 is TGCAGTGCTAGTTACAGCGGAGAAGGTATTTCACCCCTCCACTTT. This gives the protein CSASYSGEGISPLHF.

V and J are TRBV5-4 and TRBJ2-7; 8 positions agree with TRBD2. Germline V gene data show CDR1 as SGHNT and CDR2 as YYREEE (reference sequence). The CDR3 is 14 amino acids. V lost 4 bases and J lost 4; bases outside the gene matches: 7. In nucleotides, the CDR3 is TGTGCCAGCAGCATCGGGACTAGTATGTACGAGCAGTACTTC. This gives the protein CASSIGTSMYEQYF.

This clone has just one count. The genes are TRBV11-2 and TRBJ2-1, with 11 bases identical to TRBD2. The length of the CDR3 is 17 residues. The germline V gene encodes CDR1 SGHAT and CDR2 FQNNGV. J lost 9 bases, V lost 5 bases, and 15 bases had no gene match. CDR3 sequence: CASSPTGGLAGGAEQFF. The CDR3 DNA is TGTGCCAGCAGCCCGACAGGAGGCCTAGCGGGGGGTGCTGAGCAGTTCTTC.

V is TRBV7-3 and J is TRBJ1-1; D gene uncertain. This CDR3 contains 15 residues. V was shortened by 5 bases and J by 6 bases, with 19 bases between the two germline ends. Germline V gene sequence: CDR1 SGHTA, CDR2 FQGTGA. The CDR3 loop is CASSPRAGTFAEAFF. In nucleotides, the CDR3 is TGTGCCAGCAGCCCGCGGGCAGGAACATTCGCTGAAGCTTTCTTT.

The rearrangement uses TRBV27 and TRBJ2-3, with 15 bases aligning to TRBD2. The length of the CDR3 is 17 residues. Germline V gene lookup returns CDR1 MNHEY and CDR2 SMNVEV (reference sequence). J gave up 5 bases and V 4 bases, and 7 bases lay outside the gene matches. CDR3 DNA: TGTGCCAGCAGTTCCCGGACTAGCGGGGGGGCCGGAGATACGCAGTATTTT. This sequence encodes CASSSRTSGGAGDTQYF.

This clone was detected once. The chain carries TRBV7-9 and TRBJ2-7; no clear D. The V end lost 1 base, the J end lost 6 bases, and 4 bases lay between the germline ends. The CDR3 sequence is 11 residues long. The germline V gene encodes CDR1 SEHNR and CDR2 FQNEAQ (reference sequence). CDR3 sequence reads: CASSLESEQYF. The CDR3 bases are TGTGCCAGCAGCTTAGAGAGCGAGCAGTACTTC.